Below, one T cell receptor (beta chain) is given with its context. The V and J ends lost 5 bases and 5 bases, in that order; junction bases with no gene match: 0. The CDR3 has 12 residues. The germline gives CDR1 GTSNPN, CDR2 SVGIG (reference sequence). The data were obtained in a study of technical replicates of blood from several donors. The repertoire was sequenced with immunoSEQ multiplex PCR; TCRdb's copy has only in-frame clones and lacks some. The sample has approximately 99,000 clones, about 96% seen once. The chain combines TRBV30 with TRBJ1-4; 9 positions agree with TRBD1. Sequences were obtained from T cells isolated from PBMCs. This clonotype originated in a human donor in good health. The chain's CDR3 is CAWGTGNEKLFF. The CDR3 DNA reads TGTGCCTGGGGGACAGGGAATGAAAAACTGTTTTTT.